Following are 22 T cell receptor beta chains from one sample sequenced in a study of cytomegalovirus exposure and HLA in healthy donors. The PCR used 60 Vbeta and 13 Jbeta primers. Assay: immunoSEQ multiplex PCR; the TCRdb copy retains only in-frame clones and omits some. The sample lists 150,000 to 200,000 clones; around three quarters were seen once. Input material: PBMCs. These receptors all stem from a woman aged 25 to 39 in good health and CMV-seropositive.

The genes are TRBV6-5 and TRBJ1-2; D is perhaps TRBD1 (5 bases). V lost 5 bases and J 3 bases, leaving 13 bases between the germline ends. Germline lookup yields CDR1 MNHEY and CDR2 SVGAGI. The CDR3 spans 14 residues. As DNA, the CDR3 is TGTGCCAGCAGTGAACAGGTGGATCACTATGGCTACACCTTC. Translated, it gives CASSEQVDHYGYTF.

The chain links TRBV25-1 to TRBJ2-4, with 11 bases fitting TRBD1. The CDR3 sequence is 16 residues long. J was trimmed by 6 bases and V by 6 bases; bases with no gene match: 10. In germline, CDR1 is MGHDK, CDR2 SYGVNS. CDR3 bases: TGTGCCAGCAGGGCCCCGGGACAGGGGGACGGAAACATTCAGTACTTC. Encoded protein: CASRAPGQGDGNIQYF.

This clone has a handful of counts. This chain joins TRBV6-5 and TRBJ1-2; TRBD1 matches at 7 bases. The trim removed 4 bases at V and 1 base at J, leaving 9 bases unmatched. The CDR3 has 16 amino acids. From germline, CDR1 is MNHEY and CDR2 SVGAGI. The CDR3 region is CASSFATGRLNYGYTF. The CDR3 bases are TGTGCCAGCAGTTTCGCGACAGGGAGACTTAACTATGGCTACACCTTC.

The chain carries TRBV27 and TRBJ2-7, with 7 bases matching TRBD2. The CDR3 has 16 amino acids. Germline assignment: CDR1 MNHEY and CDR2 SMNVEV (reference sequence). V trimming: 3 bases; J trimming: 0 bases; junction bases outside the gene matches: 8. This chain's CDR3 is CASSFSSGESSYEQYF. The DNA of the CDR3 is TGTGCCAGCAGTTTTTCGAGCGGGGAAAGCTCCTACGAGCAGTACTTC.

V is TRBV5-1 and J is TRBJ2-1; D not certain. Trimming pared 0 bases from V and 4 bases from J, leaving 11 bases between. Germline V lookup: CDR1 SGHRS, CDR2 YFSETQ. The CDR3 is made up of 15 amino acids. DNA for the CDR3: TGCGCCAGCAGCTTGGCCGGAGCTGGATACAATGAGCAGTTCTTC. This encodes CASSLAGAGYNEQFF.

The chain is built from TRBV5-5 and TRBJ2-7, with 9 bases fitting TRBD1. This CDR3 has 17 amino acids. Unmatched junction bases numbered 10, after V lost 0 bases and J lost 3 bases. Germline V gene sequence: CDR1 SGHKS, CDR2 YYEKEE (reference sequence). CDR3: CASSLGPTGTGYYEQYF. The CDR3 DNA reads TGTGCCAGCAGCTTGGGACCTACCGGGACAGGGTACTACGAGCAGTACTTC.

The chain has TRBV11-2 and TRBJ1-1, with D tentatively TRBD1 (6 bases). Germline CDR1 reads SGHAT; CDR2 reads FQNNGV. V lost 3 bases to trimming and J lost 2 bases, with 22 bases between them. The CDR3 runs to 18 residues. Written as DNA, the CDR3 is TGTGCCAGCAGCTTGAGTAGTTGGGACAAGTCCTATAACACTGAAGCTTTCTTT. It is translated as CASSLSSWDKSYNTEAFF.

The CDR3 is CASSMGSSYNSPLHF. The CDR3 region has the DNA TGCGCCAGCAGCATGGGGAGCTCCTATAATTCACCCCTCCACTTT. The chain uses TRBV5-1 and TRBJ1-6; D ambiguous. CDR3 length: 15 amino acids. From germline, CDR1 is SGHRS and CDR2 YFSETQ. Trimming stripped 4 bases from V and 0 bases from J, with 8 bases between. Drawing the rest from reference TRBV5-1 and TRBJ1-6, the complete variable domain is KAGVTQTPRYLIKTRGQQVTLSCSPISGHRSVSWYQQTPGQGLQFLFEYFSETQRNKGNFPGRFSGRQFSNSRSEMNVSTLELGDSALYLCASSMGSSYNSPLHFGNGTRLTVT.

In nucleotides, the CDR3 is TGTGCCAGCAGCCCTGGGTCAGGGAACTATGGCTACACCTTC. Amino acids: CASSPGSGNYGYTF. The chain joins TRBV5-6 to TRBJ1-2; tentatively, D is TRBD1 (5 bases). Per germline, CDR1 SGHDT and CDR2 YYEEEE. V gave up 4 bases and J gave up 2 bases, with 12 bases separating them. The CDR3 extends over 14 amino acids.

The CDR3 region has the DNA TGTGCCATCAGGGGGGGGACAGGCAGCACAGATACGCAGTATTTT. It specifies CAIRGGTGSTDTQYF. V is TRBV10-3 and J is TRBJ2-3; D possibly corresponds to TRBD1 (8 bases). Trimming shortened V by 6 bases and J by 0 bases, and 13 bases separated the two germline ends. This CDR3 is built from 15 residues. Germline V gives CDR1 ENHRY, CDR2 SYGVKD.

The chain links TRBV18 to TRBJ2-5; a possible D gene is TRBD1 (6 bases). Deletions cut 3 bases from V and 4 bases from J, with 12 bases between. The CDR3 runs 14 residues. Germline CDR1 and CDR2: KGHSH and LQKENI. The CDR3 sequence: CASSPVSGVETQYF. CDR3 in DNA: TGTGCCAGCTCACCGGTTTCAGGGGTAGAGACCCAGTACTTC.

The CDR3 reads CASSLRGQGTYGYTF. The CDR3 nucleotides are TGTGCCAGCAGTCTCCGAGGACAGGGAACCTATGGCTACACCTTC. This chain joins TRBV6-5 and TRBJ1-2; TRBD1 matches 8 bases. The germline V gene encodes CDR1 MNHEY and CDR2 SVGAGI. The V segment lost 5 bases and the J segment 4 bases; nucleotides outside the gene matches: 9. CDR3 length equals 15 residues.

J is TRBJ2-2 and V is TRBV27, with unresolved D. The CDR3 runs 14 residues. V dropped 3 bases and J dropped 5 bases, with 10 bases sitting between them. Germline V gene lookup returns CDR1 MNHEY and CDR2 SMNVEV (reference sequence). The CDR3 is CASSFIGSTGELFF. The CDR3 nucleotides are TGTGCCAGCAGTTTTATTGGCTCAACCGGGGAGCTGTTTTTT.

The rearrangement joins TRBV7-6 to TRBJ1-1; possibly TRBD1 for D (6 bases). Germline V CDR1 and CDR2: SGHVS, FNYEAQ. The length of the CDR3 is 14 residues. The V end was cut by 7 bases, the J end by 6 bases, with 18 bases between. CDR3 DNA: TGTGCCAGCACCCTACAGGGTTTTGGGGCTGAAGCTTTCTTT. Its translation is CASTLQGFGAEAFF. Together with reference TRBV7-6 and TRBJ1-1, the CDR3 gives the full variable domain: GAGVSQSPRYKVTKRGQDVALRCDPISGHVSLYWYRQALGQGPEFLTYFNYEAQQDKSGLPNDRFSAERPEGSISTLTIQRTEQRDSAMYRCASTLQGFGAEAFFGQGTRLTVV.

The chain has TRBV27 and TRBJ2-7, with 8 bases aligning to TRBD1. In germline, CDR1 is MNHEY, CDR2 SMNVEV (reference sequence). The CDR3 length is 15 residues. The V gene end was trimmed by 0 bases and the J gene end by 3 bases; junction bases not matched to a gene: 4. The CDR3 here is CASSLSGQGVYEQYF. In DNA form, the CDR3 reads TGTGCCAGCAGTTTATCCGGACAGGGAGTCTACGAGCAGTACTTC.

The CDR3, as DNA: TGCGCCAGCAGCCAAGTCTTAGTCCGCGGGTCCGAGCAGTACTTC. Its translation: CASSQVLVRGSEQYF. The V gene is TRBV4-1, the J gene TRBJ2-7, with TRBD2 as a possible D gene (5 bases). The CDR3 sequence is 15 residues long. The germline CDR1 and CDR2 sequences are MGHRA and YSYEKL. V lost 1 base and J lost 6, with 16 bases in between.

The rearrangement uses TRBV19 and TRBJ1-2; 8 bases are a match to TRBD1. Trimming removed 0 bases from V and 0 bases from J; junction bases left unmatched: 9. This CDR3 comprises 18 residues. Germline V gene data show CDR1 as LNHDA and CDR2 as SQIVND (reference sequence). CDR3 nucleotides: TGTGCCAGTAGTATAGACCCGCGACAGGGGACAGCTAACTATGGCTACACCTTC. It translates to CASSIDPRQGTANYGYTF.

This clone was counted only a few times. Its ends do not fully match the called genes, so a read error is possible. The chain links TRBV4-3 to TRBJ2-1, with D perhaps matching TRBD2 (6 bases). The CDR3 spans 13 residues. Germline V gene data show CDR1 as LGHNA and CDR2 as YSLEER. CDR3 DNA: TGCGCCAGCAGCCAAGGGCTCGGGACTGAGCTGTTCTTC. The encoded protein is CASSQGLGTELFF.

The rearrangement uses TRBV4-1 and TRBJ1-2, with a possible D match to TRBD1 (6 bases). CDR1 is MGHRA, CDR2 YSYEKL, per germline. The CDR3 has 13 residues. V dropped 1 base and J dropped 3 bases, with 6 bases sitting between them. CDR3 coding DNA: TGCGCCAGCAGCCAAGCAGGGGACTATGGCTACACCTTC. Translated, it gives CASSQAGDYGYTF.

In its sample, this clone was seen a few times. V is TRBV2 and J is TRBJ2-7, with D possibly TRBD1 on 6 matching bases. The CDR3 has 11 residues. Trimming shortened V by 8 bases and J by 3 bases, and 8 bases separated the two germline ends. Germline CDR1 and CDR2: SNHLY and FYNNEI. The DNA for the CDR3 is TGTGCCAGCGGGGGCCACTACGAGCAGTACTTC. It translates to CASGGHYEQYF.

This chain's CDR3 is CASSITGGKGYEQYF. CDR3 nucleotides: TGTGCCAGCAGCATAACAGGGGGCAAAGGCTACGAGCAGTACTTC. The V call is TRBV6-5, the J call TRBJ2-5, with 9 bases lining up with TRBD1. The end of the DNA aligns better with TRBJ2-7, so the J call may be wrong. Germline CDR1 and CDR2: MNHEY and SVGAGI. There are 15 residues in the CDR3.

The CDR3 here is CASSRTGVRSTEAFF. The DNA for the CDR3 is TGTGCCAGCAGCCGGACAGGGGTAAGGAGCACTGAAGCTTTCTTT. The chain employs TRBV2 and TRBJ1-1, with TRBD1 matching over 9 bases. CDR3 length: 15 amino acids. J lost 4 bases, V lost 6 bases, and 9 bases had no gene match. Germline V gene data show CDR1 as SNHLY and CDR2 as FYNNEI.